Below, 30 T cell receptor beta chains from the same sample are listed, as sequenced in a study of CD8 T cells in Susac syndrome. Reverse transcription of 0.5 to 1 ug RNA was performed with random hexamers. One entry per CDR3 protein, called by TCRdb with MiXCR from the immunoSEQ multiplex PCR reads. The top ten hold less than 0.4% of the sample, which has more than 95,000 distinct CDR3 sequences, approximately 95% seen once. The sample taken for sequencing was CD8+ T cells from PBMCs. The receptors stem from a human donor with multiple sclerosis.

The sample holds a few counts of this clonotype. Here the CDR3 DNA reads TGTGCCAGCAGCCCCGGACAGTCCTATGGCTACACCTTC. This translates into CASSPGQSYGYTF. This sequence joins TRBV7-8 and TRBJ1-2; D is possibly TRBD1 (6 bases). There are 13 residues in the CDR3. Germline V gene sequence: CDR1 SGHVS, CDR2 FQNEAQ. V lost 5 bases and J 4 bases, leaving 11 bases between the germline ends.

This rearrangement joins TRBV12-3 or TRBV12-4 to TRBJ2-7, with 11 bases aligning to TRBD1. With V trimmed by 5 bases and J by 0 bases, 6 bases remained unmatched. This CDR3 has 16 amino acids. CDR3 sequence: CASSTRDRGISYEQYF. CDR3 nucleotide sequence: TGTGCCAGCAGTACCCGGGACAGGGGGATCTCCTACGAGCAGTACTTC.

The rearrangement uses TRBV5-4 and TRBJ2-2; D may correspond to TRBD1 or TRBD2 (6 bases each). The length of the CDR3 is 15 residues. V gave up 4 bases and J gave up 3 bases, with 13 bases separating them. The germline gives CDR1 SGHNT, CDR2 YYREEE (reference sequence). CDR3 loop: CASSLRGEDTGELFF. The CDR3 DNA is TGTGCCAGCAGCCTGAGGGGGGAGGACACCGGGGAGCTGTTTTTT.

This clonotype was detected once. This chain links TRBV10-3 with TRBJ1-2, with D unresolved. V shed 6 bases and J shed 0 bases, with 5 bases lying between them. The CDR3 is 12 residues long. Germline CDR1 and CDR2: ENHRY and SYGVKD. CDR3: CAIRFSNYGYTF. The CDR3 DNA reads TGTGCCATCAGGTTCTCTAACTATGGCTACACCTTC.

The rearrangement joins TRBV7-9 to TRBJ2-3, with 8 bases that match TRBD2. Germline CDR1 reads SEHNR; CDR2 reads FQNEAQ (reference sequence). The trim removed 1 base at V and 2 bases at J, leaving 11 bases unmatched. This CDR3 is 18 amino acids long. The CDR3 region has the DNA TGTGCCAGCAGCTTAGGACTCGGCGGGGGGCTTAACACAGATACGCAGTATTTT. Translating it yields CASSLGLGGGLNTDTQYF. Looking up the rest from reference TRBV7-9 and TRBJ2-3 gives the full variable domain: DTGVSQNPRHKITKRGQNVTFRCDPISEHNRLYWYRQTLGQGPEFLTYFQNEAQLEKSRLLSDRFSAERPKGSFSTLEIQRTEQGDSAMYLCASSLGLGGGLNTDTQYFGPGTRLTVL.

V gene TRBV28 combines with J gene TRBJ2-1, with D tentatively TRBD1 (6 bases). Looked up from germline, CDR1 is MDHEN and CDR2 is SYDVKM. V was trimmed by 7 bases and J by 5 bases, leaving 15 bases between them. CDR3 length: 14 amino acids. The CDR3 region is CASTGWGLNNEQFF. CDR3 sequence (DNA): TGTGCCAGCACGGGGTGGGGGCTTAACAATGAGCAGTTCTTC.

V usage is TRBV10-1 and J usage is TRBJ2-5; D call uncertain. The CDR3 runs to 9 residues. Between the trimmed V and J ends, which lost 8 bases and 2 bases, there was a span of 0 bases. The germline CDR1 and CDR2 sequences are WNHNN and SYGVQD (reference sequence). The CDR3 region has the DNA TGCGCCAGCCAAGAGACCCAGTACTTC. This gives the protein CASQETQYF.

The chain is built from TRBV29-1 and TRBJ2-1; 8 positions agree with TRBD2. The CDR3 totals 13 residues. V shed 4 bases and J 8 bases; nucleotides not matched to a gene: 7. Germline CDR1 and CDR2: SQVTM and ANQGSEA. In DNA, the CDR3 is TGCAGCGTTGCGGGGGGGAACGGTGATGAGCAGTTCTTC. This gives the protein CSVAGGNGDEQFF.

The chain combines TRBV12-3 or TRBV12-4 with TRBJ1-4; D may be TRBD1 (6 bases). The V gene lost 7 bases and the J gene lost 8 bases, with 11 bases spanning the gap. CDR3 size: 12 residues. CDR3 nucleotide sequence: TGTGCCAGCATGGGACAAGACGAAAAACTGTTTTTT. Translating gives CASMGQDEKLFF.

The chain employs TRBV12-3 or TRBV12-4 and TRBJ2-1; D is undetermined. The CDR3 length is 12 residues. V lost 5 bases, J lost 8 bases, and 10 bases lay in between. CDR3 residues: CASSAVWDEQFF. The CDR3 region has the DNA TGTGCCAGCAGTGCCGTCTGGGATGAGCAGTTCTTC.

The V call is TRBV4-2, the J call TRBJ1-3; D is unclear. Germline CDR1 reads LGHNA; CDR2 reads YNFKEQ. The CDR3 runs 12 residues. The V end lost 4 bases, the J end lost 7 bases, and 8 bases lay between the germline ends. CDR3 in amino acids: CASSPYRNTIYF. DNA for the CDR3: TGTGCCAGCAGCCCTTATCGGAACACCATATATTTT.

This chain uses TRBV13 with TRBJ2-7; the D call may be TRBD1 or TRBD2 (6 bases each). Per germline, CDR1 PRHDT and CDR2 FYEKMQ (reference sequence). The CDR3 loop spans 14 amino acids. Trimming shortened V by 3 bases and J by 6 bases, and 15 bases separated the two germline ends. This CDR3 reads CASSLGGKAPEQYV. CDR3 nucleotides: TGTGCCAGCAGCTTGGGGGGCAAGGCCCCCGAGCAGTACGTC.

The chain links TRBV9 to TRBJ2-6; 9 bases fit TRBD1. J gave up 2 bases and V 3 bases, and 6 bases lay outside the gene matches. The CDR3 is 17 amino acids. The germline CDR1 and CDR2 sequences are SGDLS and YYNGEE. The CDR3 DNA reads as TGTGCCAGCAGCGCGGGGACAGGGAAGACTGGGGCCAACGTCCTGACTTTC. Translating it yields CASSAGTGKTGANVLTF. Using reference TRBV9 and TRBJ2-6 for the parts outside the CDR3, the full variable domain is DSGVTQTPKHLITATGQRVTLRCSPRSGDLSVYWYQQSLDQGLQFLIQYYNGEERAKGNILERFSAQQFPDLHSELNLSSLELGDSALYFCASSAGTGKTGANVLTFGAGSRLTVL.

The chain has TRBV6-2 or TRBV6-3 and TRBJ2-7, with TRBD2 matching 14 bases. The V segment lost 8 bases and the J segment 7 bases; nucleotides outside the gene matches: 7. There are 14 residues in the CDR3. CDR1 is MNHEY, CDR2 SVGEGT, per germline. The CDR3 DNA is TGTGCCAGCTGGCCGGGACTAGCGGGAGAAGAGCAGTACGTC. Translated, it gives CASWPGLAGEEQYV.

The chain has TRBV14 and TRBJ1-1; possible D gene TRBD1, 6 bases. With 6 bases removed from V and 3 bases from J, the gap between germline ends came to 11 bases. Germline V gives CDR1 SGHDN, CDR2 FVKESK. This CDR3 contains 13 residues. In DNA, the CDR3 is TGTGCCAGCAGACCGACAGGCTACACTGAAGCTTTCTTT. Translated: CASRPTGYTEAFF.

The rearrangement links TRBV19 to TRBJ1-1; D is unclear. CDR1 LNHDA and CDR2 SQIVND come from the germline V gene (reference sequence). This CDR3 region has 10 residues. Trimming cost V 10 bases and J 8 bases, with 11 bases left between them. For the CDR3, the DNA is TGTGCCACTGCGGCCCAGGAAGCTTTCTTT. This translates into CATAAQEAFF.

The chain recombines TRBV5-6 with TRBJ2-7; TRBD2 might be the D (8 bases). CDR1 and CDR2 (germline): SGHDT, YYEEEE. The CDR3 runs to 16 residues. V was shortened by 0 bases and J by 4 bases, with 17 bases between the two germline ends. CDR3 in DNA: TGTGCCAGCAGCTTGGCAGGGGGACTAGGGGATTACGAGCAGTACTTC. As protein: CASSLAGGLGDYEQYF.

The CDR3 bases are TGTGCCAGCAGCCCGACAGGGAGCAACACTGAAGCTTTCTTT. Its protein is CASSPTGSNTEAFF. The chain carries TRBV9 and TRBJ1-1; the match to TRBD1 covers 7 bases. This CDR3 has 14 residues. The V gene's germline CDR1 is SGDLS and CDR2 YYNGEE. Trimming took 4 bases from V and 2 from J; bases not matched to a gene: 5.

CDR3 sequence (DNA): TGTGCCAGCAGCTTTCGGGCCACTGAAGCTTTCTTT. Protein product: CASSFRATEAFF. The genes are TRBV7-9 and TRBJ1-1; no clear D gene. The CDR3 consists of 12 residues. Per germline, CDR1 SEHNR and CDR2 FQNEAQ (reference sequence). V gave up 3 bases and J gave up 4 bases, with 6 bases separating them. Based on the CDR3 plus reference TRBV7-9 and TRBJ1-1, the full variable domain is DTGVSQNPRHKITKRGQNVTFRCDPISEHNRLYWYRQTLGQGPEFLTYFQNEAQLEKSRLLSDRFSAERPKGSFSTLEIQRTEQGDSAMYLCASSFRATEAFFGQGTRLTVV.

V and J are TRBV12-3 or TRBV12-4 and TRBJ2-3, with 7 positions matching TRBD2. The ends lost 5 bases at V and 5 bases at J; junction bases unmatched: 7. The CDR3 contains 14 residues. The CDR3 region has the DNA TGTGCCAGCAGTCGGCGGTCGGGGGGAGATACGCAGTATTTT. Its translation: CASSRRSGGDTQYF.

V and J are TRBV7-7 and TRBJ2-7; 9 bases fit TRBD1. CDR1 SSHAT and CDR2 FNYEAQ come from the germline V gene (reference sequence). This CDR3 is 14 amino acids long. With V trimmed by 5 bases and J by 2 bases, 4 bases remained unmatched. Here the CDR3 reads CASSLQGAAYEQYF. The DNA of the CDR3 is TGTGCCAGCAGCCTACAGGGGGCCGCCTACGAGCAGTACTTC.

As regards this clonotype: The junction shows a germline mismatch at one end, possibly a read error. V and J are TRBV7-9 and TRBJ2-3; D uncertain. Per the germline V gene, CDR1 is SEHNR and CDR2 is FQNEAQ (reference sequence). This CDR3 has 15 amino acids. The CDR3 nucleotides read TGTGCCAGCAGCTTGTCCCCCGACGCCCTAGATACGCAGGATTTT. It encodes CASSLSPDALDTQDF.

This chain joins TRBV20-1 and TRBJ2-3; tentatively, D is TRBD1 or TRBD2 (5 bases each). Trimming shortened V by 0 bases and J by 8 bases, and 18 bases separated the two germline ends. Germline V CDR1 and CDR2: DFQATT, SNEGSKA (reference sequence). The CDR3 runs 15 residues. As DNA, the CDR3 is TGCAGTGCTAGAGATCGGGGCGTGCCCCGGGGTACGCAGTATTTT. This gives the protein CSARDRGVPRGTQYF.

CDR3 DNA: TGTGCCAGCAGCTTTTCCAGATACTCCTACGAGCAGTACTTC. This gives the protein CASSFSRYSYEQYF. The chain joins TRBV7-2 to TRBJ2-7; D is ambiguous. The CDR3 is 14 residues long. The ends were cut back, 3 bases at V and 0 bases at J, with 9 bases in the middle. Germline V CDR1 and CDR2: SGHTA, FQGNSA. Looking up the rest from reference TRBV7-2 and TRBJ2-7 gives the full variable domain: GAGVSQSPSNKVTEKGKDVELRCDPISGHTALYWYRQSLGQGLEFLIYFQGNSAPDKSGLPSDRFSAERTGGSVSTLTIQRTQQEDSAVYLCASSFSRYSYEQYFGPGTRLTVT.

CDR3 residues: CASSMWAGETQYF. As DNA, the CDR3 is TGTGCCAGTAGTATGTGGGCCGGGGAGACCCAGTACTTC. The V gene is TRBV19, the J gene TRBJ2-5; no clear D. This CDR3 region has 13 residues. V was cut by 3 bases and J by 5 bases, with 10 bases left in between. CDR1 is LNHDA and CDR2 is SQIVND in the germline V gene (reference sequence).

For the CDR3, the DNA is TGCAGCGTTGTAGACAGGGAATTGGACGAGCAGTACTTC. It codes for CSVVDRELDEQYF. The chain combines TRBV29-1 with TRBJ2-7, with 7 bases aligning to TRBD1. The CDR3 covers 13 residues. Germline V gene lookup returns CDR1 SQVTM and CDR2 ANQGSEA. Unmatched junction bases numbered 8, after V lost 4 bases and J lost 5 bases.

The V gene is TRBV6-6, the J gene TRBJ2-7; 7 nucleotides match TRBD2. CDR3 length: 13 residues. CDR1 and CDR2 (germline): MNHNY, SVGAGI (reference sequence). J gave up 2 bases and V 8 bases, and 6 bases lay outside the gene matches. In DNA form, the CDR3 reads TGTGCCAGCCAACTAGCGCCAACCTACGAGCAGTACGTC. Protein sequence: CASQLAPTYEQYV.

The rearrangement uses TRBV7-6 and TRBJ1-1; D might be TRBD1 (6 bases). V lost 6 bases and J 4 bases, leaving 18 bases between the germline ends. This CDR3 contains 15 residues. Germline V gene lookup returns CDR1 SGHVS and CDR2 FNYEAQ. The CDR3 loop reads CASSINRDGLTEAFF. The CDR3 DNA reads TGTGCCAGCAGTATCAACAGGGATGGGCTCACTGAAGCTTTCTTT.

The rearrangement uses TRBV7-9 and TRBJ2-1; 7 positions match TRBD1. V shed 5 bases, J shed 5 bases, and the junction held 6 bases outside the gene matches. Per the germline V gene, CDR1 is SEHNR and CDR2 is FQNEAQ (reference sequence). The length of the CDR3 is 14 residues. Here the CDR3 reads CASSPGTADNEQFF. In DNA, the CDR3 is TGTGCCAGCAGCCCCGGGACAGCAGACAATGAGCAGTTCTTC.

This chain links TRBV4-2 with TRBJ2-1, with D tentatively TRBD2 (6 bases). The CDR3 contains 14 residues. V was cut by 4 bases and J by 4 bases, with 11 bases left in between. CDR1 is LGHNA and CDR2 is YNFKEQ in the germline V gene. This CDR3 is CASSRQRGYNEQFF. CDR3 in DNA: TGTGCCAGCAGCCGTCAACGGGGGTACAATGAGCAGTTCTTC.